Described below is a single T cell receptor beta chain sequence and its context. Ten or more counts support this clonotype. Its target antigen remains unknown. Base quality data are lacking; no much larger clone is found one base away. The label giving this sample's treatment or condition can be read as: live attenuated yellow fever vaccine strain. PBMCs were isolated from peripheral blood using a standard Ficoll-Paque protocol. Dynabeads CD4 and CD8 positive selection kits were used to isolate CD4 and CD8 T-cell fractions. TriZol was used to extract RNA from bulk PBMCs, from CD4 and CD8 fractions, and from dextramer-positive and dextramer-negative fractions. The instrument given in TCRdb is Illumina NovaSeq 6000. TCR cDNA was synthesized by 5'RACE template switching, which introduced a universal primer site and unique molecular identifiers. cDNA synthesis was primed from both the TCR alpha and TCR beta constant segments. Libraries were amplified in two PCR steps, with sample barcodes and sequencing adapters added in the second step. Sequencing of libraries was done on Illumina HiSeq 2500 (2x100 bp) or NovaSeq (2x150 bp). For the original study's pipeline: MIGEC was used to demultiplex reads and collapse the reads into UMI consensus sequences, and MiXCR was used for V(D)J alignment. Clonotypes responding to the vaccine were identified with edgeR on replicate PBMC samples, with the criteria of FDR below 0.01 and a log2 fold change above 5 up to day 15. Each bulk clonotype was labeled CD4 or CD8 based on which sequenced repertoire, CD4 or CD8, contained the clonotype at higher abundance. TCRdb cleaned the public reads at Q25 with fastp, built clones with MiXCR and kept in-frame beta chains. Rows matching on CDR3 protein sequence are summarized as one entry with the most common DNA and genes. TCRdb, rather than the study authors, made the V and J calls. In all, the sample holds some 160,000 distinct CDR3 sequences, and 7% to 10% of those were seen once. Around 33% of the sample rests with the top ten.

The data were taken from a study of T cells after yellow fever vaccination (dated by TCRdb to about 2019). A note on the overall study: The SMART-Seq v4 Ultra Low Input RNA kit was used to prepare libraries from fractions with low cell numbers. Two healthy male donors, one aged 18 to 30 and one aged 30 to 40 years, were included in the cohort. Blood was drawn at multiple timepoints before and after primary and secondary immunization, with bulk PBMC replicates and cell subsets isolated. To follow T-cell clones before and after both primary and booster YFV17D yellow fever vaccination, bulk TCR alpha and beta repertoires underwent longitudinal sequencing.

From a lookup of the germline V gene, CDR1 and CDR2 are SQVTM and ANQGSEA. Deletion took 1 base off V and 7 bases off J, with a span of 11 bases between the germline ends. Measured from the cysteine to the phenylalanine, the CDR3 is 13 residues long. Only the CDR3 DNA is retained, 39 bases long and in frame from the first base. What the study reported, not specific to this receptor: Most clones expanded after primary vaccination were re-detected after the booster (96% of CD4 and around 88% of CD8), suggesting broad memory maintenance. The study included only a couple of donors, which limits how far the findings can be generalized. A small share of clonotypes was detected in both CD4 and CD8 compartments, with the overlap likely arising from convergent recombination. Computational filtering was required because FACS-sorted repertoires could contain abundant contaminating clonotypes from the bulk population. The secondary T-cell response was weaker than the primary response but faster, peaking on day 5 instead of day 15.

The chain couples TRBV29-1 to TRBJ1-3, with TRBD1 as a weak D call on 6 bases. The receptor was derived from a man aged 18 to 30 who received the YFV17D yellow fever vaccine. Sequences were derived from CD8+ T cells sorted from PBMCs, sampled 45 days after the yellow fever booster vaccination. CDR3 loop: CSVEVGGLNTIYF. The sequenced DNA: TGCAGCGTTGAAGTCGGGGGGCTTAACACCATATATTTT.